This TCR beta chain was retrieved from a study of OX40 agonist ivuxolimab in advanced cancers. Findings and limits, study-wide: What antigens the expanded peripheral T cells recognized was never established.

The length of the CDR3 is 14 residues. Germline lookup yields CDR1 MDHEN and CDR2 SYDVKM. V was pared by 3 bases and J by 6 bases, with 11 bases between. As concerns this clone: Its target is not known.

Some clones are missing from TCRdb's copy, which holds only in-frame ones; the method was immunoSEQ multiplex PCR. The sample carries just under 65,000 clones, roughly nine tenths recorded once. The chain links TRBV28 to TRBJ2-2; D possibly corresponds to TRBD2 (5 bases). This material consisted of CD4+ or CD8+ T cells sorted from blood, taken in a trial of the OX40 agonist ivuxolimab. This clonotype was sampled from an adult with an advanced solid tumor such as melanoma, head and neck, liver or kidney cancer. The CDR3: CASSFSRGPGELFF. CDR3 nucleotide sequence: TGTGCCAGCAGTTTTTCTCGGGGTCCCGGGGAGCTGTTTTTT.